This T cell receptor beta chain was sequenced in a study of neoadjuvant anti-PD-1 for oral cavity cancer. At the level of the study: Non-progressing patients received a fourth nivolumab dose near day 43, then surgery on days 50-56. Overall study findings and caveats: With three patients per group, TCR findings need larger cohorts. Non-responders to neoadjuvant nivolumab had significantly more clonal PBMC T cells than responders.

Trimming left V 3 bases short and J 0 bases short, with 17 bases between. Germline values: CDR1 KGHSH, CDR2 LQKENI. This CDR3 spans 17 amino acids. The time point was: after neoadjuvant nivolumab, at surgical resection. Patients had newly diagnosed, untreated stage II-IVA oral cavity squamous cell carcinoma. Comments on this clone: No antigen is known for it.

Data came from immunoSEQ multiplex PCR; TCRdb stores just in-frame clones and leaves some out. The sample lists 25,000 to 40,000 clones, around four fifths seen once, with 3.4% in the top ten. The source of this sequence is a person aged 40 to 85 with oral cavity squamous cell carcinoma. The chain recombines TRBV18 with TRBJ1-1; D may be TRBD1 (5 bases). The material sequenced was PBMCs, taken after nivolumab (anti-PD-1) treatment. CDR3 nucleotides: TGTGCCAGCTCACCCGCCGCCACACAGGCTTTGAACACTGAAGCTTTCTTT. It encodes CASSPAATQALNTEAFF.